The sequence of this T cell receptor beta chain was determined in a study of shared clonotypes between healthy human individuals. This CDR3 is built from 15 residues. V lost 0 bases to trimming and J lost 3 bases; unmatched junction nucleotides: 7. CDR1 is GTSNPN and CDR2 is SVGIG in the germline V gene (reference sequence). Clones were read by immunoSEQ multiplex PCR, and TCRdb kept only the in-frame ones, dropping some. The sample shows a few million clones, more than 90% of them seen only once. The source is a man between 18 and 35 years old in good health. Sequencing was performed on naive CD4+ T cells sorted from blood. Subset denoted: CD45RA+ positively selected. The rearrangement uses TRBV30 and TRBJ2-5; 7 nucleotides match TRBD2. CDR3 nucleotides: TGTGCCTGGAGTGTAGGTTCGAGCGGGGAAGAGACCCAGTACTTC. Encoded protein: CAWSVGSSGEETQYF.